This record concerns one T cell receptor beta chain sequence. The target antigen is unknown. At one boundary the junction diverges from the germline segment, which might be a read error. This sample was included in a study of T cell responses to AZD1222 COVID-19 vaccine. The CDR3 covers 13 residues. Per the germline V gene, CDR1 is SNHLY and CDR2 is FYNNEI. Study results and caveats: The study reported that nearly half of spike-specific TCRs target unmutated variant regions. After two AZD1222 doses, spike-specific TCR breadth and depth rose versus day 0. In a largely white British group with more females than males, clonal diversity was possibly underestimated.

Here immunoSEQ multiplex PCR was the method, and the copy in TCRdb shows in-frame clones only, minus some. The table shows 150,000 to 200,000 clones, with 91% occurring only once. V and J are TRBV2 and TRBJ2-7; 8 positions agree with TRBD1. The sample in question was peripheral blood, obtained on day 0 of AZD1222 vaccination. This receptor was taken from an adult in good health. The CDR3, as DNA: TGTGCCAGCAGTGATTCTGACGGGACAGGATTGAACTTC. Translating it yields CASSDSDGTGLNF.